The 17 T cell receptor beta chains presented below share a single source sample, sequenced in a study of cytomegalovirus exposure and HLA in healthy donors. Clones were sequenced by immunoSEQ multiplex PCR, and TCRdb holds only the in-frame ones, with some missing. The sample has 120,000 to 150,000 clones; about four fifths are singletons. The sample comprised PBMCs. These receptors all stem from a woman in her twenties or thirties in good health and CMV-seronegative.

V and J are TRBV6-1 and TRBJ1-5; TRBD1 is a possible D gene (6 bases). Trimming removed 1 base at V and 6 bases at J, with 16 bases between. The CDR3 loop spans 16 amino acids. Germline V lookup: CDR1 MNHNS, CDR2 SASEGT. The CDR3 protein is CASSEVYRVGVQPQHF. CDR3 sequence (DNA): TGTGCCAGCAGTGAAGTGTACAGGGTCGGGGTTCAGCCCCAGCATTTT.

This chain uses TRBV4-2 with TRBJ1-4; the match to TRBD1 covers 7 bases. With 2 bases clipped from V and 7 bases from J, the junction kept 13 bases outside the gene matches. The germline V gene encodes CDR1 LGHNA and CDR2 YNFKEQ. The CDR3 covers 17 residues. The CDR3 coding sequence is TGTGCCAGCAGCCAACCCGAGAGAGGGCAGGGGGGTGAAAAACTGTTTTTT. This codes for CASSQPERGQGGEKLFF.

The chain uses TRBV15 and TRBJ2-7; no clear D gene. Germline assignment: CDR1 LNHNV and CDR2 YYDKDF (reference sequence). CDR3 length: 14 residues. Between the trimmed V and J ends, which lost 0 bases and 4 bases, there was a span of 10 bases. In DNA form, the CDR3 reads TGTGCCACCAGCAGAGAGGCAGTCGATTACGAGCAGTACTTC. Amino acid sequence: CATSREAVDYEQYF. The full variable domain, completed using reference TRBV15 and TRBJ2-7, is DAMVIQNPRYQVTQFGKPVTLSCSQTLNHNVMYWYQQKSSQAPKLLFHYYDKDFNNEADTPDNFQSRRPNTSFCFLDIRSPGLGDTAMYLCATSREAVDYEQYFGPGTRLTVT.

The rearrangement uses TRBV10-3 and TRBJ1-5, with 7 bases that match TRBD1. The germline gives CDR1 ENHRY, CDR2 SYGVKD. The CDR3 consists of 13 residues. Losses at the gene ends were 10 bases for V and 6 bases for J; bases not matched to a gene: 9. The CDR3 DNA reads TGTGCCACCGACACCGACAGGGTTCAGCCCCAGCATTTT. Translating it yields CATDTDRVQPQHF.

This chain uses TRBV27 with TRBJ1-6, with no clear D. Trimming stripped 4 bases from V and 1 base from J, with 8 bases between. The germline gives CDR1 MNHEY, CDR2 SMNVEV (reference sequence). This CDR3 contains 15 residues. The CDR3 region is CASSSRQSYNSPLHF. CDR3 DNA sequence: TGTGCCAGCAGTTCCAGGCAGTCCTATAATTCACCCCTCCACTTT.

The DNA of the CDR3 is TGTGCCAGCAGTTCAGGGCCTGGAAACACCATATATTTT. Translating gives CASSSGPGNTIYF. The J gene is TRBJ1-3, the V gene TRBV6-5; D may be TRBD1 (5 bases). From germline, CDR1 is MNHEY and CDR2 SVGAGI. There are 13 residues in the CDR3. Trimming shortened V by 4 bases and J by 2 bases, and 6 bases separated the two germline ends.

This clone has just a few counts. The V call is TRBV7-9, the J call TRBJ1-2, with 8 bases fitting TRBD1. Trimming cost V 5 bases and J 9 bases; bases outside gene matches: 11. The CDR3 is 14 amino acids. Per germline, CDR1 SEHNR and CDR2 FQNEAQ (reference sequence). CDR3 region: CASSRSGTGRRYTF. As DNA, the CDR3 is TGTGCCAGCAGCCGGTCCGGGACAGGTCGGCGCTACACCTTC. Supplemented by reference TRBV7-9 and TRBJ1-2, the full variable domain reads DTGVSQNPRHKITKRGQNVTFRCDPISEHNRLYWYRQTLGQGPEFLTYFQNEAQLEKSRLLSDRFSAERPKGSFSTLEIQRTEQGDSAMYLCASSRSGTGRRYTFGSGTRLTVV.

CDR3 bases: TGTGCCTGGACAAGAGGGGGGACAGGGTTATACAATGAGCAGTTCTTC. Its translation is CAWTRGGTGLYNEQFF. This rearrangement joins TRBV30 to TRBJ2-1, with TRBD1 identical over 9 bases. After removal of 4 bases from V and 4 bases from J, the junction contained 11 bases not matched to a gene. The CDR3 covers 16 residues. CDR1 and CDR2 (germline): GTSNPN, SVGIG (reference sequence).

The chain is built from TRBV18 and TRBJ2-7; 7 nucleotides match TRBD1. The germline gives CDR1 KGHSH, CDR2 LQKENI. The CDR3 loop spans 14 amino acids. The trim removed 4 bases at V and 4 bases at J, leaving 7 bases unmatched. The CDR3 sequence: CASSLPGTAYEQYF. In DNA, the CDR3 is TGTGCCAGCTCACTCCCCGGGACAGCATACGAGCAGTACTTC.

The V call is TRBV9, the J call TRBJ2-4; TRBD2 aligns across 11 bases. The CDR3 consists of 15 residues. Germline values: CDR1 SGDLS, CDR2 YYNGEE. After removal of 4 bases from V and 7 bases from J, the junction contained 7 bases not matched to a gene. CDR3 protein: CASSPTGTSGNIQYF. The DNA for the CDR3 is TGTGCCAGCAGCCCAACCGGGACTAGCGGTAACATTCAGTACTTC. The variable domain in full, with the rest retrieved from reference TRBV9 and TRBJ2-4, is DSGVTQTPKHLITATGQRVTLRCSPRSGDLSVYWYQQSLDQGLQFLIQYYNGEERAKGNILERFSAQQFPDLHSELNLSSLELGDSALYFCASSPTGTSGNIQYFGAGTRLSVL.

V is TRBV6-5 and J is TRBJ1-6; 9 nucleotides line up with TRBD1. J lost 13 bases, V lost 6 bases, and 13 bases had no gene match. Germline CDR1 MNHEY, CDR2 SVGAGI. This CDR3 spans 15 amino acids. The CDR3 nucleotides are TGTGCCAGCAGCGAAACGGGACAGGGTTCATTCCCCCTCCACTTT. It codes for CASSETGQGSFPLHF.

The J gene is TRBJ2-5, the V gene TRBV7-9, with 10 bases that match TRBD2. Germline values: CDR1 SEHNR, CDR2 FQNEAQ (reference sequence). This CDR3 comprises 18 residues. With V trimmed by 3 bases and J by 1 base, 11 bases remained unmatched. CDR3 residues: CASSFNRAGGPSQETQYF. In DNA form, the CDR3 reads TGTGCCAGCAGCTTTAACCGAGCGGGGGGGCCTAGCCAAGAGACCCAGTACTTC.

This rearrangement joins TRBV18 to TRBJ2-5; D is perhaps TRBD2 (5 bases). The CDR3 has 13 amino acids. The V end lost 3 bases, the J end lost 1 base, and 6 bases lay between the germline ends. The germline V gene encodes CDR1 KGHSH and CDR2 LQKENI. This chain's CDR3 is CASSPGSQETQYF. The CDR3 nucleotides are TGTGCCAGCTCACCGGGGAGCCAAGAGACCCAGTACTTC. Complete variable domain (other parts from reference TRBV18 and TRBJ2-5): NAGVMQNPRHLVRRRGQEARLRCSPMKGHSHVYWYRQLPEEGLKFMVYLQKENIIDESGMPKERFSAEFPKEGPSILRIQQVVRGDSAAYFCASSPGSQETQYFGPGTRLLVL.

The chain uses TRBV5-5 and TRBJ1-2, with D uncertain. Germline V gene lookup returns CDR1 SGHKS and CDR2 YYEKEE (reference sequence). This CDR3 spans 13 amino acids. V was clipped by 2 bases and J by 2 bases, with 7 bases between them. The CDR3 loop reads CASSFGTNYGYTF. DNA of the CDR3: TGTGCCAGCAGCTTTGGTACAAACTATGGCTACACCTTC.

CDR3 amino acids: CASSPTGGDEKLFF. The CDR3 DNA reads TGTGCCAGCAGCCCGACAGGGGGCGATGAAAAACTGTTTTTT. The J gene is TRBJ1-4, the V gene TRBV7-3; 10 nucleotides align to TRBD1. CDR3 length equals 14 residues. V was clipped by 5 bases and J by 6 bases; unmatched bases: 3. Germline assignment: CDR1 SGHTA and CDR2 FQGTGA.

The V and J genes are TRBV28 and TRBJ1-5; D possibly corresponds to TRBD1 (5 bases). Looked up from germline, CDR1 is MDHEN and CDR2 is SYDVKM. The CDR3 length is 16 residues. The V end was cut by 2 bases, the J end by 1 base, with 12 bases between. The DNA for the CDR3 is TGTGCCAGCAGTTTACCGCCCGGGGGGAGCAATCAGCCCCAGCATTTT. Amino acid sequence: CASSLPPGGSNQPQHF.

This clone was observed a handful of times. CDR3 region: CASSLRTGEGEQYF. CDR3 DNA sequence: TGTGCCAGCAGCTTAAGGACAGGGGAAGGCGAGCAGTACTTC. This sequence joins TRBV7-2 and TRBJ2-7; 9 bases match TRBD1. V gave up 2 bases and J gave up 6 bases; unmatched junction bases: 5. The CDR3 is made up of 14 amino acids. From germline, CDR1 is SGHTA and CDR2 FQGNSA. Complete variable domain (other parts from reference TRBV7-2 and TRBJ2-7): GAGVSQSPSNKVTEKGKDVELRCDPISGHTALYWYRQSLGQGLEFLIYFQGNSAPDKSGLPSDRFSAERTGGSVSTLTIQRTQQEDSAVYLCASSLRTGEGEQYFGPGTRLTVT.